The 18 T cell receptor beta chains presented below share a single source sample, sequenced in a study of T-cell reconstitution after alpha-beta-depleted transplantation in children. Construction of the TCRbeta library involved unique molecular identifiers. One entry per CDR3 protein results from TCRdb running MiXCR on the PCR reads. Of approximately 210,000 distinct CDR3 sequences in the sample, about a sixth are singletons; the top ten hold roughly two fifths. The source material was PBMCs, mostly from graft donor cells, sampled 360 days after TCRalphabeta/CD19-depleted stem cell transplant. The receptors were sampled from a male patient under 10 years old who had a stem cell transplant for acute lymphoblastic leukemia, so the T cells may come from the graft donor.

The V call is TRBV12-3 or TRBV12-4, the J call TRBJ2-7; D is ambiguous. This CDR3 contains 16 residues. Deletions cut 5 bases from V and 0 bases from J, with 17 bases between. The CDR3, as DNA: TGTGCCAGCAGTCCCCGGTGGGCAGTAGGCTCCTACGAGCAGTACTTC. Its translation: CASSPRWAVGSYEQYF.

V gene TRBV4-3 combines with J gene TRBJ2-7; D might be TRBD2 (5 bases). This CDR3 spans 13 amino acids. Germline CDR1 reads LGHNA; CDR2 reads YSLEER. Trimming removed 0 bases at V and 3 bases at J, with 6 bases between. CDR3 sequence (DNA): TGCGCCAGCAGCCAAGATCGGGGCTACGAGCAGTACTTC. It encodes CASSQDRGYEQYF.

This clonotype was detected only a few times. This chain links TRBV28 with TRBJ2-1; D may be TRBD1 or TRBD2 (5 bases each). CDR1 is MDHEN, CDR2 SYDVKM, per germline. V lost 7 bases, J lost 7 bases, and 17 bases lay in between. The CDR3 totals 14 residues. CDR3 nucleotide sequence: TGTGCCAGCAATAGATCCCCTTGGGGGAATGAGCAGTTCTTC. Translating gives CASNRSPWGNEQFF.

The chain is built from TRBV7-9 and TRBJ1-2, with TRBD1 identical over 8 bases. The CDR3 totals 14 residues. CDR1 and CDR2 from the germline V gene are SEHNR and FQNEAQ (reference sequence). The V and J ends lost 4 bases and 6 bases, in that order; junction bases with no gene match: 7. The chain's CDR3 is CASSSLDRVNGYTF. The CDR3 DNA sequence: TGTGCCAGCAGCTCGTTGGACAGGGTGAATGGCTACACCTTC.

V and J are TRBV2 and TRBJ1-5, with D unresolved. Trimming removed 5 bases at V and 0 bases at J, with 8 bases between. The CDR3 runs 14 residues. The germline CDR1 and CDR2 sequences are SNHLY and FYNNEI. The CDR3 region is CASSPANSNQPQHF. In nucleotides, the CDR3 is TGTGCCAGCAGTCCGGCTAATAGCAATCAGCCCCAGCATTTT.

The table lists this clonotype with a few counts. V gene TRBV6-2 or TRBV6-3 combines with J gene TRBJ2-1; the D gene is possibly TRBD1 (6 bases). V lost 6 bases and J lost 9, with 15 bases in between. Germline V gene lookup returns CDR1 MNHEY and CDR2 SVGEGT. The CDR3 covers 13 residues. Here the CDR3 reads CASRQGQLGEQFF. Here the CDR3 DNA reads TGTGCCAGCAGACAAGGACAGTTAGGTGAGCAGTTCTTC.

At least ten counts were recorded for this clonotype. The chain combines TRBV27 with TRBJ1-2, with D unclear. Per the germline V gene, CDR1 is MNHEY and CDR2 is SMNVEV (reference sequence). CDR3 length: 14 amino acids. Trimming cost V 0 bases and J 2 bases, with 7 bases left between them. The CDR3 reads CASSLSGANYGYTF. The CDR3 bases are TGTGCCAGCAGTTTATCGGGAGCGAACTATGGCTACACCTTC.

The chain is built from TRBV7-8 and TRBJ2-5, with D hard to call. Germline V gene data show CDR1 as SGHVS and CDR2 as FQNEAQ. The CDR3 covers 15 residues. Trimming took off 5 bases at V and 2 bases at J, with 15 bases between the two ends. The CDR3 sequence is CASSPLRAIQETQYF. The CDR3 DNA reads TGTGCCAGCAGCCCCCTCCGGGCTATTCAAGAGACCCAGTACTTC.

The chain links TRBV10-3 to TRBJ2-1, with TRBD2 matching over 11 bases. CDR1 and CDR2 (germline): ENHRY, SYGVKD. V lost 3 bases, J lost 6 bases, and 13 bases stayed unmatched. The CDR3 consists of 18 residues. The CDR3: CAISDSASGGRYSNEQFF. CDR3 DNA sequence: TGTGCCATCAGTGATTCGGCTAGCGGGGGGAGGTATAGCAATGAGCAGTTCTTC.

J is TRBJ1-1 and V is TRBV29-1, with 7 bases aligning to TRBD1. V gave up 5 bases and J gave up 2 bases; unmatched junction bases: 5. Germline CDR1 reads SQVTM; CDR2 reads ANQGSEA. This CDR3 region has 13 residues. The CDR3 sequence: CSVLGQLNTEAFF. For the CDR3, the DNA is TGCAGCGTTTTGGGACAGTTAAACACTGAAGCTTTCTTT.

This clonotype turned up a few times. V is TRBV6-1 and J is TRBJ1-5; D gene unclear. CDR1 MNHNS and CDR2 SASEGT come from the germline V gene. The length of the CDR3 is 15 residues. Trimming cost V 1 base and J 4 bases, with 11 bases left between them. The CDR3 DNA follows: TGTGCCAGCAGTGAAGGGACCGGGGTAAATCAGCCCCAGCATTTT. Translating gives CASSEGTGVNQPQHF.

The chain carries TRBV5-1 and TRBJ2-7, with TRBD1 matching over 9 bases. V dropped 2 bases and J dropped 0; count of bases not matched to a gene: 3. Germline CDR1 reads SGHRS; CDR2 reads YFSETQ. There are 15 residues in the CDR3. CDR3 residues: CASSLLQGASYEQYF. CDR3 in DNA: TGCGCCAGCAGCTTACTACAGGGGGCCTCCTACGAGCAGTACTTC.

This clonotype was detected many times. This chain links TRBV6-5 with TRBJ2-1; TRBD2 matches at 7 bases. Trimming cost V 0 bases and J 9 bases; bases outside gene matches: 5. The germline V gene encodes CDR1 MNHEY and CDR2 SVGAGI. This CDR3 has 14 amino acids. The CDR3 loop is CASSYSRGVGEQFF. The CDR3 nucleotides are TGTGCCAGCAGTTACTCCCGGGGGGTAGGTGAGCAGTTCTTC.

This clonotype has at least ten counts. The V gene is TRBV5-1, the J gene TRBJ2-7; D is possibly TRBD1 (5 bases). The CDR3 length is 14 residues. The ends were cut back, 0 bases at V and 2 bases at J, with 9 bases in the middle. CDR1 and CDR2 (germline): SGHRS, YFSETQ. The CDR3 spells CASSLEAGPYEQYF. The CDR3 coding sequence is TGCGCCAGCAGCTTGGAGGCAGGGCCCTACGAGCAGTACTTC.

This clonotype was picked up many times. The genes are TRBV28 and TRBJ2-4; D perhaps matches TRBD2 (5 bases). CDR1 is MDHEN and CDR2 is SYDVKM in the germline V gene. CDR3 length: 15 amino acids. Trimming removed 4 bases from V and 1 base from J, with 11 bases in between. The CDR3 DNA reads TGTGCCAGCAGTTCCAGACGAGGGGCCAAAAACATTCAGTACTTC. Amino acids: CASSSRRGAKNIQYF.

The gene calls are TRBV10-1 and TRBJ2-2; 9 bases are a match to TRBD1. V lost 3 bases to trimming and J lost 4 bases; unmatched junction nucleotides: 6. Germline V CDR1 and CDR2: WNHNN, SYGVQD (reference sequence). The CDR3 sequence is 16 residues long. The CDR3, as DNA: TGCGCCAGCAGTGACTTGGGACAGGGAAGCACCGGGGAGCTGTTTTTT. Protein: CASSDLGQGSTGELFF.

In this sample, this clonotype turned up a few times. The chain is built from TRBV12-3 or TRBV12-4 and TRBJ2-7; TRBD1 aligns across 8 bases. This CDR3 is built from 14 residues. V lost 3 bases and J lost 5; bases outside the gene matches: 6. This chain's CDR3 is CASSFRTGSHEQYF. The CDR3 DNA reads TGTGCCAGCAGTTTCAGGACAGGGTCCCACGAGCAGTACTTC.

This rearrangement joins TRBV6-1 to TRBJ1-2; D perhaps matches TRBD1 (5 bases). V dropped 6 bases and J dropped 5 bases, with 16 bases sitting between them. This CDR3 spans 14 amino acids. Germline CDR1 MNHNS, CDR2 SASEGT. Here the CDR3 DNA reads TGTGCCAGCAGGGGGGGGAGGGGTTCGTATGGCTACACCTTC. This codes for CASRGGRGSYGYTF.